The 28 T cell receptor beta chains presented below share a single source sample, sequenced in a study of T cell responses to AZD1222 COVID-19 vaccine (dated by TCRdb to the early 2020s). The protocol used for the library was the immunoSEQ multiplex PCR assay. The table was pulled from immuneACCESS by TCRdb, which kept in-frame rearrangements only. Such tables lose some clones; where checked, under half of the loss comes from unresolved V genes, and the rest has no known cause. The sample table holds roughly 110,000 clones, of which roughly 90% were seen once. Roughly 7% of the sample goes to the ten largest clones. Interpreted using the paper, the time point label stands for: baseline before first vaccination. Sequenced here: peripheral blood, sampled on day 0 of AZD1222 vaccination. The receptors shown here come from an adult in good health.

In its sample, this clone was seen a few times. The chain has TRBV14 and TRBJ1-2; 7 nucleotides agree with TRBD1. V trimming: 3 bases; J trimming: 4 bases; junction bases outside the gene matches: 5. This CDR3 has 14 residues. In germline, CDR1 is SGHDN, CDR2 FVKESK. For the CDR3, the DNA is TGTGCCAGCAGCCAGGGACAGTTGGGCTATGGCTACACCTTC. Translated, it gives CASSQGQLGYGYTF.

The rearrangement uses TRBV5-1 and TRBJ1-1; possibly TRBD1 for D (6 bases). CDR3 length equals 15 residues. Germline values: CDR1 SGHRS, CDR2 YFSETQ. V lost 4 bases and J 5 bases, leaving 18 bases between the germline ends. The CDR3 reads CASSRQPSQGTEAFF. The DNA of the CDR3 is TGCGCCAGCAGCCGACAGCCCTCGCAGGGGACTGAAGCTTTCTTT.

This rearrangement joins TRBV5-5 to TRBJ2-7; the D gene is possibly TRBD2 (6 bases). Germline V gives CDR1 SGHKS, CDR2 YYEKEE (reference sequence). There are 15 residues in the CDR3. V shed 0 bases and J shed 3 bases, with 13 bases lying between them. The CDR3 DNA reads TGTGCCAGCAGCTTGGCCGGGAGCGTGAACTACGAGCAGTACTTC. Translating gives CASSLAGSVNYEQYF.

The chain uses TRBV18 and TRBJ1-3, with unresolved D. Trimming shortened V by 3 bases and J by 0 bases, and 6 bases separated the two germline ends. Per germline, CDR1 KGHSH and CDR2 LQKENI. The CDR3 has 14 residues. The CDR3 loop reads CASSPESSGNTIYF. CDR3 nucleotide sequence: TGTGCCAGCTCACCTGAGAGCTCTGGAAACACCATATATTTT.

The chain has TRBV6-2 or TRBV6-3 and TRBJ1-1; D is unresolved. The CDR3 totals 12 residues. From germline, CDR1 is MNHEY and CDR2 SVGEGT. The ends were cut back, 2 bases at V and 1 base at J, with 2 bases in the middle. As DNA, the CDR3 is TGTGCCAGCAGTTACCCGAACACTGAAGCTTTCTTT. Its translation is CASSYPNTEAFF.

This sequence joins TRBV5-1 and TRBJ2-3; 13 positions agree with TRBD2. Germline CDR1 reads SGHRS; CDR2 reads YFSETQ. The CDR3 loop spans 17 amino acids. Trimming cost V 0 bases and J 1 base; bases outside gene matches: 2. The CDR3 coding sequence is TGCGCCAGCAGCTTGGCCACTAGCGGGAGGGGCACAGATACGCAGTATTTT. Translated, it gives CASSLATSGRGTDTQYF.

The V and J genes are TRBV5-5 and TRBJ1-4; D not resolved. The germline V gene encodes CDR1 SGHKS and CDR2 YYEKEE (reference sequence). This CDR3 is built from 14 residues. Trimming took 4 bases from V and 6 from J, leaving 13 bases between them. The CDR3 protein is CASSDTPGYEKLFF. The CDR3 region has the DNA TGTGCCAGCAGCGATACCCCGGGGTATGAAAAACTGTTTTTT.

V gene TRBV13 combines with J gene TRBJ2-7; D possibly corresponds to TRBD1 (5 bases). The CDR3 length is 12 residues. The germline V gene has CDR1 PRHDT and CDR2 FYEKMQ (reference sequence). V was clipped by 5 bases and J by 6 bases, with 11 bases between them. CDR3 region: CASSRTRLEQYF. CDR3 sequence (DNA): TGTGCCAGCAGCCGGACACGTCTCGAGCAGTACTTC.

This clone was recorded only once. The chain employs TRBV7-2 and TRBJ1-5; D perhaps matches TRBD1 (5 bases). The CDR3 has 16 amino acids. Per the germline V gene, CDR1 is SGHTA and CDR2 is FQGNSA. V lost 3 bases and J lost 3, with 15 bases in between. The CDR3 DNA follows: TGTGCCAGCAGCTTCATTCTAGCAGGGTTCAATCAGCCCCAGCATTTT. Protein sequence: CASSFILAGFNQPQHF.

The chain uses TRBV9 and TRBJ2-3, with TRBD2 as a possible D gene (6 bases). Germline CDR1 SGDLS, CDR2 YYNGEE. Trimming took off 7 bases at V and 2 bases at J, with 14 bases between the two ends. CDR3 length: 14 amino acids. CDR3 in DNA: TGTGCCAGCGGAGAGGGACTCACCACAGATACGCAGTATTTT. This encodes CASGEGLTTDTQYF.

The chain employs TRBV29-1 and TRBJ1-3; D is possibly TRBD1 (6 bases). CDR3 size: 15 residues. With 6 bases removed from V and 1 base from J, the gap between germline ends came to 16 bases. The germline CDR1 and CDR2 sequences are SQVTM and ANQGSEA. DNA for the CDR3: TGCAGCGTAGAGACAGGCCGAAGTTCTGGAAACACCATATATTTT. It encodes CSVETGRSSGNTIYF.

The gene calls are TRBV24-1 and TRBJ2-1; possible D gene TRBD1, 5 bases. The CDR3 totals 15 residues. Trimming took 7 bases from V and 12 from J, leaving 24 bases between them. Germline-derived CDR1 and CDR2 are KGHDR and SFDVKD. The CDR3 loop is CATRSSQGLLQPQFF. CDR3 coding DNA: TGTGCCACCAGGTCCTCCCAGGGTTTGCTTCAACCGCAGTTCTTC.

The CDR3 region is CASSGQGWNTDTQYF. The CDR3 coding sequence is TGTGCCAGCAGCGGACAGGGTTGGAACACAGATACGCAGTATTTT. This chain links TRBV6-5 with TRBJ2-3, with TRBD1 matching over 8 bases. The CDR3 covers 15 residues. The V gene's germline CDR1 is MNHEY and CDR2 SVGAGI. V shed 6 bases and J 2 bases; nucleotides not matched to a gene: 7.

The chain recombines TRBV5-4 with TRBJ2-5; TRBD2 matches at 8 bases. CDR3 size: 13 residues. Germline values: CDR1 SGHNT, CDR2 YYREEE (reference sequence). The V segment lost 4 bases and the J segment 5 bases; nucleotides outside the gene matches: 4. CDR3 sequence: CASSPTSAETQYF. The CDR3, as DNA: TGTGCCAGCAGCCCGACTAGCGCGGAGACCCAGTACTTC.

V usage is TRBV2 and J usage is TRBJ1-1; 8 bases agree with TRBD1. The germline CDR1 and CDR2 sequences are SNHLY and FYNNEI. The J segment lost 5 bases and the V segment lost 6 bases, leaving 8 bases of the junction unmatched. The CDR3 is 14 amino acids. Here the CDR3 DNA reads TGTGCCAGCAGGGACAGGGCGGGAGGGACTGAAGCTTTCTTT. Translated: CASRDRAGGTEAFF. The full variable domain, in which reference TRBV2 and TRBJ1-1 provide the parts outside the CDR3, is EPEVTQTPSHQVTQMGQEVILRCVPISNHLYFYWYRQILGQKVEFLVSFYNNEISEKSEIFDDQFSVERPDGSNFTLKIRSTKLEDSAMYFCASRDRAGGTEAFFGQGTRLTVV.

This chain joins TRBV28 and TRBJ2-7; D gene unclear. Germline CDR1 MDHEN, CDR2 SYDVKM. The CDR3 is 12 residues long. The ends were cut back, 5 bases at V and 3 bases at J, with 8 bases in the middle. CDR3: CASSPYLYEQYF. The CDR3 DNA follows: TGTGCCAGCAGTCCCTACCTCTACGAGCAGTACTTC.

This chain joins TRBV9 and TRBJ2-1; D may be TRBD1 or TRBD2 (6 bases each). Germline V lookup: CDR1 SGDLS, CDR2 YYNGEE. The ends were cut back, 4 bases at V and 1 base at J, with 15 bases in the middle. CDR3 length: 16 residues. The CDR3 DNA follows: TGTGCCAGCAGCCCTAGGGGGACTCTTTCCTACAATGAGCAGTTCTTC. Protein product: CASSPRGTLSYNEQFF.

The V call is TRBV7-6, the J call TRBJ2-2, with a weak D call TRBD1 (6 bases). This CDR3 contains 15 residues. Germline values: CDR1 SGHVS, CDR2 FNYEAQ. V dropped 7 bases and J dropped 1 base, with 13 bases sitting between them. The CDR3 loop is CASTLLTGNTGELFF. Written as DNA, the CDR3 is TGTGCCAGCACATTACTGACAGGGAACACCGGGGAGCTGTTTTTT.

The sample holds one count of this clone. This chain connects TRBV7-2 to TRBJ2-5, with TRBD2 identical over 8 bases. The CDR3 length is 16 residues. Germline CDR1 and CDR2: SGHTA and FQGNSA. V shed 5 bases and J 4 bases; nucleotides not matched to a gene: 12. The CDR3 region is CASSAPFSGIAETQYF. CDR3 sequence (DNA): TGTGCCAGCAGCGCACCTTTTAGCGGGATTGCAGAGACCCAGTACTTC.

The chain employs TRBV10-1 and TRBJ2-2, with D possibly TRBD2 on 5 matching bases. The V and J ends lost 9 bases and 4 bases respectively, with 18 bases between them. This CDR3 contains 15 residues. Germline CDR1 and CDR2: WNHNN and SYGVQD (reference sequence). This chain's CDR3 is CASHPGNEGTGELFF. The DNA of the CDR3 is TGCGCCAGTCACCCCGGGAACGAGGGCACCGGGGAGCTGTTTTTT.

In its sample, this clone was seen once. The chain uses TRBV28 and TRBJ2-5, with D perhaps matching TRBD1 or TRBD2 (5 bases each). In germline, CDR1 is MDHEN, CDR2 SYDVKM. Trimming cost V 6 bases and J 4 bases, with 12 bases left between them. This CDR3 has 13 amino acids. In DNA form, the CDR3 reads TGTGCCAGCAGCCCCTCGGGACGAGAGACCCAGTACTTC. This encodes CASSPSGRETQYF.

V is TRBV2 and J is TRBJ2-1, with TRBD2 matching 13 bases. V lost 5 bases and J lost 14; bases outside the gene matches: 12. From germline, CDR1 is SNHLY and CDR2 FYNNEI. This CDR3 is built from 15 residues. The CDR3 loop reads CASSPTSGRFEREFF. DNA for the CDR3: TGTGCCAGCAGTCCGACTAGCGGGAGGTTTGAGAGGGAGTTCTTC.

This CDR3 reads CASSPNDNYYGYTF. CDR3 nucleotides: TGTGCCAGCTCACCAAACGATAACTACTATGGCTACACCTTC. The gene calls are TRBV18 and TRBJ1-2; D unresolved. V gave up 2 bases and J gave up 3 bases, with 10 bases separating them. The CDR3 totals 14 residues. The germline V gene has CDR1 KGHSH and CDR2 LQKENI.

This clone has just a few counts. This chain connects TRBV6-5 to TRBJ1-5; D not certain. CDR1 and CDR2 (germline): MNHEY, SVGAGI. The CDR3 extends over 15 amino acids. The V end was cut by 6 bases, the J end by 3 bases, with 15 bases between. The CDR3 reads CASRPLWKLNQPQHF. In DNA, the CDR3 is TGTGCCAGCAGGCCACTTTGGAAACTCAATCAGCCCCAGCATTTT.

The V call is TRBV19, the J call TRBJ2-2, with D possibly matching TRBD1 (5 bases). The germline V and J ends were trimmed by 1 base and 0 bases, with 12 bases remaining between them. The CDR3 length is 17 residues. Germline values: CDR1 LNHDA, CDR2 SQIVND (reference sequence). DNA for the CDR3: TGTGCCAGTAGTATAGCCTATCCCAGGGCGAACACCGGGGAGCTGTTTTTT. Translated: CASSIAYPRANTGELFF.

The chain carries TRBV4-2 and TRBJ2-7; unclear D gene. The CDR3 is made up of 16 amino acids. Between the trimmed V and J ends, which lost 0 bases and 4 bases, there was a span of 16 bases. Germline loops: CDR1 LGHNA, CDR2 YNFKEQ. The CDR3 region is CASSQDGSAFTYEQYF. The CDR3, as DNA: TGTGCCAGCAGCCAAGATGGTTCTGCCTTCACATACGAGCAGTACTTC.

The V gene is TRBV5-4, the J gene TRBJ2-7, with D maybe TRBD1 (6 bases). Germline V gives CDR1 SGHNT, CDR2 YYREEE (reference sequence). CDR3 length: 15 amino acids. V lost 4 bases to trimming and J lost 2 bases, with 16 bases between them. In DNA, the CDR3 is TGTGCCAGCAGCCGTGTTGGGACACCGACCTACGAGCAGTACTTC. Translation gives CASSRVGTPTYEQYF.

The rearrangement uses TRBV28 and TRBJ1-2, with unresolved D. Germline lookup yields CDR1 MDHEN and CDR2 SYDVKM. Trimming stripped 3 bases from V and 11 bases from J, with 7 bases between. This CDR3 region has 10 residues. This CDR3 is CASSFKEYTF. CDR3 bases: TGTGCCAGCAGTTTTAAGGAATACACCTTC.